Listed below are T cell receptor beta chains from one sample, sequenced in a study of metastatic and nonmetastatic thyroid tumors. Through MiXCR, TCRdb re-clonotyped the PCR reads. The sample shows 17,000 or so clones, about 27% of them seen only once. What was sequenced was tumor tissue. The receptors here all came from a female donor with papillary thyroid cancer or a benign thyroid nodule (not recorded which). Some clones in this sample may be carry-over from other donors' samples. Both conserved end residues are part of each CDR3. Fields, in order: V gene, CDR3 protein.

v_gene: TRBV20-1; CDR3aa: CSARAYGKSNQPQHF
v_gene: TRBV5-1; CDR3aa: CASSFMGGTYEQYF
v_gene: TRBV5-1; CDR3aa: CVSSGTATGGHEQYF
v_gene: TRBV30; CDR3aa: CAWSGPGTRYPYEQYF
v_gene: TRBV20-1; CDR3aa: CSARSLVASNYEQYF
v_gene: TRBV6-2/TRBV6-3; CDR3aa: CASSYSIGSTDTQYF
v_gene: TRBV10-1; CDR3aa: CASSGQANGEQYF
v_gene: TRBV7-2; CDR3aa: CASSYYRRDRDGYTF
v_gene: TRBV6-1; CDR3aa: CASSETENTEAFF
v_gene: TRBV2; CDR3aa: CASSEVYSNQPQHF
v_gene: TRBV4-2; CDR3aa: CASSQATGVQPQHF
v_gene: TRBV7-6; CDR3aa: CASSFGTEHYGQYF
v_gene: TRBV6-1; CDR3aa: CASKSGTGVGGEQFF
v_gene: TRBV4-2; CDR3aa: CASSQDPQGENIQYF
v_gene: TRBV28; CDR3aa: CASLGGGGEQFF
v_gene: TRBV6-2/TRBV6-3; CDR3aa: CASKISDTGELFF
v_gene: TRBV19; CDR3aa: CASSTTGGYGYTF